What follows describes a single T cell receptor (beta chain). Primers used in a second PCR of about 7 to 12 cycles were a sample-barcoded 5' primer and a J-beta primer mix. A single record per CDR3 protein comes from TCRdb applying MiXCR to the 5' RACE reads. The sample contains over 600,000 distinct CDR3 sequences, roughly 50% of which appear only once. The data stem from a study of blood T cells in healthy people across ages. The sequencing sample was made of blood. This TCR was sampled from a man aged 35 to 55 in good health.

The CDR3 here is CASSPRDYGYTF. The DNA of the CDR3 is TGTGCCAGCAGTCCCAGGGACTATGGCTACACCTTC. The chain couples TRBV12-3 or TRBV12-4 to TRBJ1-2; possibly TRBD1 for D (5 bases). The CDR3 loop spans 12 amino acids. The V end lost 5 bases, the J end lost 3 bases, and 7 bases lay between the germline ends.